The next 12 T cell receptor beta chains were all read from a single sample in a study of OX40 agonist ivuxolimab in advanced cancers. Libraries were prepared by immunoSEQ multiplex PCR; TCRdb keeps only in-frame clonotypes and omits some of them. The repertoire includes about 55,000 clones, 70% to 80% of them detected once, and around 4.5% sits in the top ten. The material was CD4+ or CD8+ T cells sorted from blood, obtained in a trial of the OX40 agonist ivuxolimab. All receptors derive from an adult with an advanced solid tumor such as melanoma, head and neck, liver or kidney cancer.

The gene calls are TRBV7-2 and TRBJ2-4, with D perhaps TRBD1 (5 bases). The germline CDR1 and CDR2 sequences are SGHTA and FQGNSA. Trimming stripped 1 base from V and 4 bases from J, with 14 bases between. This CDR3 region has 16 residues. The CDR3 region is CASSLGNSKGKNIQYF. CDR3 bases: TGTGCCAGCAGCTTAGGTAACAGTAAGGGGAAAAACATTCAGTACTTC.

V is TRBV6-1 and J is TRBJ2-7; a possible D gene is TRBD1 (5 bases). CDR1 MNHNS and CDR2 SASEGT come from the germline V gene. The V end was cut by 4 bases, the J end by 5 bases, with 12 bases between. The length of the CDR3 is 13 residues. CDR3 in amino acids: CASSGQGGHEQYF. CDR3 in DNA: TGTGCCAGCAGTGGCCAGGGTGGCCACGAGCAGTACTTC.

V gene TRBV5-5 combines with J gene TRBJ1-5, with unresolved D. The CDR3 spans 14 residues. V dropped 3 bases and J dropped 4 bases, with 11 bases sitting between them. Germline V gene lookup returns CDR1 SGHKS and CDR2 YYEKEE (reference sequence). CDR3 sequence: CASSSRPPNQPQHF. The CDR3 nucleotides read TGTGCCAGCAGCTCGCGGCCCCCGAATCAGCCCCAGCATTTT.

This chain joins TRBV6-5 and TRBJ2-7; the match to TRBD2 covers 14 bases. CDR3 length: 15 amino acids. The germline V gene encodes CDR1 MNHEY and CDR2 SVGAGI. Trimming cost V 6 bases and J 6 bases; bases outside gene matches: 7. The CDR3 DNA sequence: TGTGCCAGCAGCTTGGGACTAGCGGGAGTTGTCGAGCAGTACTTC. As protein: CASSLGLAGVVEQYF.

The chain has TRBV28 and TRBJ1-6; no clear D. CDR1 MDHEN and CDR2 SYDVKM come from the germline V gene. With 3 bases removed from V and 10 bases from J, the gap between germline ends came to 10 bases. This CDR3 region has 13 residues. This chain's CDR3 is CASSLQTQSPLHF. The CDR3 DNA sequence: TGTGCCAGCAGTTTGCAGACACAGTCACCCCTCCACTTT.

CDR3 nucleotides: TGTGCCAGCAGTTATAGCAATCAGCCCCAGCATTTT. It translates to CASSYSNQPQHF. The V gene is TRBV28, the J gene TRBJ1-5; unclear D gene. Germline V gene data show CDR1 as MDHEN and CDR2 as SYDVKM. This CDR3 has 12 residues. The ends were cut back, 4 bases at V and 0 bases at J, with 1 base in the middle.

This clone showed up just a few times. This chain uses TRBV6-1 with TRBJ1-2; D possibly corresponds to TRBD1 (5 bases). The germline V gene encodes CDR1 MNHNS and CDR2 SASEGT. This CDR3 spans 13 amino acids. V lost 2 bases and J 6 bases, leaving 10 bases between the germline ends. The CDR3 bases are TGTGCCAGCAGTGAACGGGGGTCGAATGGCTACACCTTC. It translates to CASSERGSNGYTF.

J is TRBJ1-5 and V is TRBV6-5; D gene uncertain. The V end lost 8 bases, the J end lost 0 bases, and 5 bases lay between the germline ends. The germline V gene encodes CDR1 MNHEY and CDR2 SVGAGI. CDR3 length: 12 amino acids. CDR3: CASGNSNQPQHF. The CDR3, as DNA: TGTGCCAGCGGCAATAGCAATCAGCCCCAGCATTTT.

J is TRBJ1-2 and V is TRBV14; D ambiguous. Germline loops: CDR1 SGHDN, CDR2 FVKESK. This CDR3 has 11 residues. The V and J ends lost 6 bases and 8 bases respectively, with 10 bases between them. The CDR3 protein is CASRSLGGYTF. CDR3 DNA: TGTGCCAGCAGAAGCCTAGGGGGCTACACCTTC. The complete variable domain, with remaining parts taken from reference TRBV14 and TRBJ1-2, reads EAGVTQFPSHSVIEKGQTVTLRCDPISGHDNLYWYRRVMGKEIKFLLHFVKESKQDESGMPNNRFLAERTGGTYSTLKVQPAELEDSGVYFCASRSLGGYTFGSGTRLTVV.

Here the CDR3 reads CASSYGAGWDQETQYF. CDR3 sequence (DNA): TGTGCCAGCAGTTACGGGGCAGGGTGGGACCAAGAGACCCAGTACTTC. The chain employs TRBV6-5 and TRBJ2-5; D is possibly TRBD1 (5 bases). The length of the CDR3 is 16 residues. The germline V gene encodes CDR1 MNHEY and CDR2 SVGAGI. With 2 bases removed from V and 0 bases from J, the gap between germline ends came to 13 bases.

CDR3 nucleotide sequence: TGTGCCAGCACCCTTTGGCAGGGGGGCAATCAGCCCCAGCATTTT. Translating gives CASTLWQGGNQPQHF. V gene TRBV7-2 combines with J gene TRBJ1-5; 7 positions match TRBD1. V lost 7 bases, J lost 2 bases, and 8 bases stayed unmatched. The CDR3 extends over 15 amino acids. Germline-derived CDR1 and CDR2 are SGHTA and FQGNSA.

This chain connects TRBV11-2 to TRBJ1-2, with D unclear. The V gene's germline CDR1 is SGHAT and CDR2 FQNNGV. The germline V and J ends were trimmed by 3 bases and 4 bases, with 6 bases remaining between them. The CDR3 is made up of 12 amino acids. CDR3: CASSFESYGYTF. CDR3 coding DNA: TGTGCCAGCAGCTTCGAGAGCTATGGCTACACCTTC.